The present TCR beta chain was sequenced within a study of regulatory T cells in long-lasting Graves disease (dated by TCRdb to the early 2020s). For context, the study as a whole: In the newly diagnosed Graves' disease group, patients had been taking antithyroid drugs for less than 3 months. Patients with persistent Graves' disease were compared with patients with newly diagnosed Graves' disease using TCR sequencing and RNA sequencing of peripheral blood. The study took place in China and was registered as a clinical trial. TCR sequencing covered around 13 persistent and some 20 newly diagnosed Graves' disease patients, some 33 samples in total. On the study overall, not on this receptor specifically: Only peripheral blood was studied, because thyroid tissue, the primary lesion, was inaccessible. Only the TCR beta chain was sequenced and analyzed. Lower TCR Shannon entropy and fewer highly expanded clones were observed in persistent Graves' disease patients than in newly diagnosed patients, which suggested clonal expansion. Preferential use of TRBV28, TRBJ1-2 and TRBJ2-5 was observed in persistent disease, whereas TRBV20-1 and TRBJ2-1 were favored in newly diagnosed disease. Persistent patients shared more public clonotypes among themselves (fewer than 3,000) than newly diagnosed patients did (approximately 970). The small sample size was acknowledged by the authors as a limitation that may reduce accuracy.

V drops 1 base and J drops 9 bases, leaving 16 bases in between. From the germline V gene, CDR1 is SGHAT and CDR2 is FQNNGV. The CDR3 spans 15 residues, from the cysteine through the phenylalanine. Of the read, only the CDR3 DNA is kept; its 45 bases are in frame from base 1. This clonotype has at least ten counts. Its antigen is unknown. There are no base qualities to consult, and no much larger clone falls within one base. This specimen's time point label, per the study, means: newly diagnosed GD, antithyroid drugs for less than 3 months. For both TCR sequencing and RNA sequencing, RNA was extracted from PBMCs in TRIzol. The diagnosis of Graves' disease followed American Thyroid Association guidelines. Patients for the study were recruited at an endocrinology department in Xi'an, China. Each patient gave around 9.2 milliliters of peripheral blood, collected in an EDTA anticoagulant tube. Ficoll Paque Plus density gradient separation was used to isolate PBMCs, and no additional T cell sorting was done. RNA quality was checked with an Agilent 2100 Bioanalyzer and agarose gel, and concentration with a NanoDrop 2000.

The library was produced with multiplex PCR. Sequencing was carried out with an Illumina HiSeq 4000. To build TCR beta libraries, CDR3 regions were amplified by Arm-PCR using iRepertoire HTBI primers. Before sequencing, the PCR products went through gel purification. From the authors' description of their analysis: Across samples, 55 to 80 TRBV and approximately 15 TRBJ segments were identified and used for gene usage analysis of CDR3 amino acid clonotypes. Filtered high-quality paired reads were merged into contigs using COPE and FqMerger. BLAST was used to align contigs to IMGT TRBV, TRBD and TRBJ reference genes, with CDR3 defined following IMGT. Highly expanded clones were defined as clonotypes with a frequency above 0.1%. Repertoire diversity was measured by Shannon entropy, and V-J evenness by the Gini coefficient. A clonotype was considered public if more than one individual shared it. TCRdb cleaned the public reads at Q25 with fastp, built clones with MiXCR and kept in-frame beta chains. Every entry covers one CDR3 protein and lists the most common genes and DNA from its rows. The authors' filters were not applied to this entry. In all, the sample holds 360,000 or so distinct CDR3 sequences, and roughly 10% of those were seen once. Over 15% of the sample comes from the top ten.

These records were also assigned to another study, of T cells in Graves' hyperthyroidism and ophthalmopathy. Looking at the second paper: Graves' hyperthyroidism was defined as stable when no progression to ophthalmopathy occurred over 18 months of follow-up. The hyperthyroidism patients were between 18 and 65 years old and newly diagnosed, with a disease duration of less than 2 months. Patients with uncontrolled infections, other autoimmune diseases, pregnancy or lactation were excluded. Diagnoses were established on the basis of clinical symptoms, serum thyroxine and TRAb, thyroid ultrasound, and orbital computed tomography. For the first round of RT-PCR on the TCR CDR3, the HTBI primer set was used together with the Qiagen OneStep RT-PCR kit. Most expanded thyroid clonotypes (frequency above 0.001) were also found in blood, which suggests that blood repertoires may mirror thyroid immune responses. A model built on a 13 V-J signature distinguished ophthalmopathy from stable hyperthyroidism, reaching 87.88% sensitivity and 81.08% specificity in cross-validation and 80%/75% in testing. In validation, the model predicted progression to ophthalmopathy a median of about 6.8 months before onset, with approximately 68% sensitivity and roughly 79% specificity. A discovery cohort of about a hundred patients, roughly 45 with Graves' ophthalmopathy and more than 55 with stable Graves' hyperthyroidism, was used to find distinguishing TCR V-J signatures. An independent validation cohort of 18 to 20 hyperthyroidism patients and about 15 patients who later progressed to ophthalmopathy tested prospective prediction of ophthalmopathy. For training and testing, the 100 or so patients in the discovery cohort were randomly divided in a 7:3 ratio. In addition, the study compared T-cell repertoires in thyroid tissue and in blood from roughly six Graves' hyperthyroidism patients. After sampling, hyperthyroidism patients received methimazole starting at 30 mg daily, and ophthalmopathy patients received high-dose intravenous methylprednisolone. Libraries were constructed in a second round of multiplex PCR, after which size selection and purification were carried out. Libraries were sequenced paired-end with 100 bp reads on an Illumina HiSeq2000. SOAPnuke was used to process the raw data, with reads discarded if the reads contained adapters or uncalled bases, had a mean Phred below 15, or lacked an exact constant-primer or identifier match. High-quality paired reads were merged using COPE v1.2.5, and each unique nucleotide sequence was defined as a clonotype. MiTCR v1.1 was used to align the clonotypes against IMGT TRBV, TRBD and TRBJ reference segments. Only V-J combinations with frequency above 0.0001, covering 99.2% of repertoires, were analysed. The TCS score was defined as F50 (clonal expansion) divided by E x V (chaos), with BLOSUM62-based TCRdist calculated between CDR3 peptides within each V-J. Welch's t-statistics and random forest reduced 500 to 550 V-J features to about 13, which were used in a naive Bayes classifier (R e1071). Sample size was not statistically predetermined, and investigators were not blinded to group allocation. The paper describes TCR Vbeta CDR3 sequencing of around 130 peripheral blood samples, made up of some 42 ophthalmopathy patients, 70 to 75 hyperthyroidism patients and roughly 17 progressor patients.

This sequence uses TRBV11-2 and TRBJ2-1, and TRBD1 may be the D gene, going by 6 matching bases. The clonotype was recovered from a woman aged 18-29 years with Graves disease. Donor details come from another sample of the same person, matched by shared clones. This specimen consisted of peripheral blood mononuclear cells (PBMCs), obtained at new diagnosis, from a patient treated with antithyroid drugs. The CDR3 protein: CASSLAYTGIGEQFF. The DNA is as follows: TGTGCCAGCAGCTTAGCCTATACAGGGATAGGTGAGCAGTTCTTC.